One sample yielded the 2 T cell receptor beta chains listed below, sequenced in a study of T cells in tuberculosis. Cells were sorted from thawed PBMC rested overnight and stained with GMM-loaded CD1B tetramer, viability dye and anti-CD3. CD1B tetramers were loaded with Rhodococcus equi-derived C32 glucose monomycolate. Profiled with immunoSEQ multiplex PCR; TCRdb holds only in-frame clones, not every one. The table has 88,000 or so clones, approximately 90% seen once. Sequencing input: CD1b-GMM tetramer-negative cells sorted from PBMCs. These receptors were taken from an adult woman with latent tuberculosis.

The chain employs TRBV6-6 and TRBJ1-1; D might be TRBD1 (5 bases). The V gene lost 4 bases and the J gene lost 4 bases, with 16 bases spanning the gap. The germline CDR1 and CDR2 sequences are MNHNY and SVGAGI (reference sequence). This CDR3 is 15 amino acids long. The CDR3 loop reads CASSSLSQGLTEAFF. The CDR3 coding sequence is TGTGCCAGCAGTTCCCTCTCCCAGGGACTCACTGAAGCTTTCTTT.

The rearrangement uses TRBV7-8 and TRBJ2-1; 10 bases map to TRBD2. CDR3 length: 16 amino acids. The V segment lost 5 bases and the J segment 4 bases; nucleotides outside the gene matches: 8. CDR1 and CDR2 from the germline V gene are SGHVS and FQNEAQ. CDR3 loop: CASSPNSGGPYNEQFF. CDR3 bases: TGTGCCAGCAGCCCGAATAGCGGGGGGCCTTACAATGAGCAGTTCTTC.